The rows below give T cell receptor beta chains drawn from one sample of a study of blood T cell repertoires in COVID-19. Produced via immunoSEQ multiplex PCR; TCRdb's table is partial and in-frame only. The sample lists more than 250,000 clones; 86% were seen once. Sequences were obtained from PBMCs or T cells enriched from blood (not recorded which). These receptors were obtained from a woman aged 18-29 years who had recovered from COVID-19. Each CDR3 is given with its conserved first and last residue. Each record gives: V gene, J gene, clone size, D gene, CDR3 protein, CDR3 DNA. The D gene is left open where the match is weak. Only part of the rows carry a size: once, few, many, or a class if the clone is expanded.

v_call: TRBV10-1
j_call: TRBJ2-3
clone_size: -
d_call: TRBD2
cdr3_aa: CASSRLAGGTDTQYF
cdr3_nt: TGCGCCAGCAGCCGACTAGCGGGAGGGACAGATACGCAGTATTTT

v_call: TRBV5-1
j_call: TRBJ2-2
clone_size: -
d_call: TRBD2
cdr3_aa: CASSPRLAGLTGELFF
cdr3_nt: TGCGCCAGCAGCCCCCGGCTAGCGGGACTCACGGGGGAGCTGTTTTTT

v_call: TRBV19
j_call: TRBJ2-3
clone_size: -
d_call: TRBD2
cdr3_aa: CASSMWGLAGGWQYF
cdr3_nt: TGTGCCAGTAGTATGTGGGGACTAGCTGGAGGATGGCAGTATTTT

v_call: TRBV7-2
j_call: TRBJ1-6
clone_size: few
d_call: -
cdr3_aa: CASSVTGSFYNSPLHF
cdr3_nt: TGTGCCAGCAGCGTGACAGGCAGCTTCTATAATTCACCCCTCCACTTT

v_call: TRBV6-4
j_call: TRBJ2-1
clone_size: -
d_call: TRBD2
cdr3_aa: CASSALAGGYNEQFF
cdr3_nt: TGTGCCAGCAGTGCACTAGCGGGGGGATACAATGAGCAGTTCTTC

v_call: TRBV4-1
j_call: TRBJ2-7
clone_size: -
d_call: TRBD1
cdr3_aa: CASSPRTGYEQYF
cdr3_nt: TGCGCCAGCAGCCCAAGGACAGGGTACGAGCAGTACTTC

v_call: TRBV27
j_call: TRBJ2-5
clone_size: -
d_call: -
cdr3_aa: CASLWRGPQETQYF
cdr3_nt: TGTGCCAGCCTTTGGAGGGGACCGCAAGAGACCCAGTACTTC

v_call: TRBV6-6
j_call: TRBJ1-5
clone_size: -
d_call: -
cdr3_aa: CASSYEYNQPQHF
cdr3_nt: TGTGCCAGCAGTTACGAGTACAATCAGCCCCAGCATTTT

v_call: TRBV6-2/TRBV6-3
j_call: TRBJ2-2
clone_size: -
d_call: -
cdr3_aa: CASSYSLAGAVTGELFF
cdr3_nt: TGTGCCAGCAGTTACTCGCTGGCGGGGGCTGTTACCGGGGAGCTGTTTTTT

v_call: TRBV19
j_call: TRBJ1-1
clone_size: -
d_call: -
cdr3_aa: CASSIMAGGNTEAFF
cdr3_nt: TGTGCCAGTAGTATCATGGCGGGGGGAAACACTGAAGCTTTCTTT